One and the same sample provided the 2 T cell receptor beta chains below, sequenced in a study of long-term antiretroviral therapy in people with HIV. Running of the v3.0 immunoSEQ assay took place at survey level. Profiled with immunoSEQ multiplex PCR; TCRdb holds only in-frame clones, not every one. The sample consists of roughly 25,000 clones, around 85% of them appearing once. The source material was unsorted PBMCs, sampled 2.3 years after starting antiretroviral therapy. Receptors originate from a man between 35 and 55 years old with HIV.

The chain couples TRBV11-1 to TRBJ2-7; D might be TRBD2 (5 bases). The V end lost 4 bases, the J end lost 7 bases, and 17 bases lay between the germline ends. Germline lookup yields CDR1 SGHAT and CDR2 FQDESV (reference sequence). The CDR3 spans 14 residues. Written as DNA, the CDR3 is TGTGCCAGCAGCTCCAGTTCCCTAGCTCAAGAGCAGTACTTC. It yields the protein CASSSSSLAQEQYF.

Remarks on this clone: One end of the junction is discordant with germline, which a read error may explain. V gene TRBV20-1 combines with J gene TRBJ1-6, with a possible D match to TRBD1 (5 bases). Per germline, CDR1 DFQATT and CDR2 SNEGSKA (reference sequence). The CDR3 runs to 11 residues. The CDR3 here is CSARFGAEETF. The CDR3 DNA follows: TGCAGTGCTAGGTTTGGGGCAGAAGAGACCTTT.